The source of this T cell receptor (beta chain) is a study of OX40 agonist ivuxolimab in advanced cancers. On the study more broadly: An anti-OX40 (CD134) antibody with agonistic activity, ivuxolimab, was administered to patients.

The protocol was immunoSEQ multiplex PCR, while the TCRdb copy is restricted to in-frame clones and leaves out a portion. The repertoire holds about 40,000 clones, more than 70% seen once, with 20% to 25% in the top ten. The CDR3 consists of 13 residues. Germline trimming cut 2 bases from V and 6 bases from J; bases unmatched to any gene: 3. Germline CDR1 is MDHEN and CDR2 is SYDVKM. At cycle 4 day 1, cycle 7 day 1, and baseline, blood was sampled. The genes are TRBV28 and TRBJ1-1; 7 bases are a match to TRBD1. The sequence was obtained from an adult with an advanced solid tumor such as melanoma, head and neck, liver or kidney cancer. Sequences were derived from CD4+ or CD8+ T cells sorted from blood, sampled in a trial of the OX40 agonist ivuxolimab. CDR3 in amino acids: CASSLDRAAEAFF. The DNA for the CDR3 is TGTGCCAGCAGTTTAGACAGGGCTGCTGAAGCTTTCTTT.